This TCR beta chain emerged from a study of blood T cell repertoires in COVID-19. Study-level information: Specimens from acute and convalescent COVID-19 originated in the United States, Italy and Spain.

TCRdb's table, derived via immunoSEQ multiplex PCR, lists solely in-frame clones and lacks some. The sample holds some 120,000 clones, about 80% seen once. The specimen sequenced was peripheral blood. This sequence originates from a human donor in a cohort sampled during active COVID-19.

The CDR3 sequence is CASSQEGAGNSPLHF. The CDR3, as DNA: TGCGCCAGCAGCCAAGAGGGGGCCGGGAATTCACCCCTCCACTTT. The chain employs TRBV4-1 and TRBJ1-6; tentatively, D is TRBD1 (6 bases). Trimming shortened V by 0 bases and J by 7 bases, and 10 bases separated the two germline ends. This CDR3 is 15 amino acids long. Germline CDR1 MGHRA, CDR2 YSYEKL.